Detailed here is one T cell receptor (beta chain). These data originate in a study of blood T cell repertoires in COVID-19. Study background: COVID-19 samples, acute and convalescent, were from the United States, Italy and Spain. Sources were T cells, B-cell-depleted T cells, or PBMCs; the material itself was cDNA or gDNA.

The CDR3 has 14 amino acids. The germline gives CDR1 MNHEY, CDR2 SVGAGI. Trimming removed 0 bases at V and 4 bases at J, with 9 bases between. The authors' processing: Estimation of nucleated cell counts was performed using reference gene primer amplification. TCRdb's table, derived via immunoSEQ multiplex PCR, lists solely in-frame clones and lacks some. D and trimming come from the DNA, and the V and J calls and clone size come from that table. The repertoire holds around 86,000 clones, roughly 84% seen once, with approximately 10% in the top ten. Sequencing input: peripheral blood. The clonotype comes from a human donor in a cohort sampled during active COVID-19. The genes are TRBV6-5 and TRBJ1-1; D unresolved. The CDR3, as DNA: TGTGCCAGCAGTTACTCGGAGGGAAGCACTGAAGCTTTCTTT. Translation gives CASSYSEGSTEAFF.